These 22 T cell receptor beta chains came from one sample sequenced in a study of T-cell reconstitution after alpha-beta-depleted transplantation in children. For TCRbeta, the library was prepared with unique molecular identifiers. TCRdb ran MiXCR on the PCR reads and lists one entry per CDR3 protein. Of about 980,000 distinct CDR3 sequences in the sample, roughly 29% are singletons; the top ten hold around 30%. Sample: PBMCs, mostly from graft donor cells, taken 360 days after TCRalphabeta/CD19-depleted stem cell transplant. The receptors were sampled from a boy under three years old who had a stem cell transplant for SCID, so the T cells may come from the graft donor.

The CDR3 DNA is TGTGCCAGCAGCTTAGAATATCAGCCCCAGCATTTT. Translated: CASSLEYQPQHF. The V gene is TRBV7-9, the J gene TRBJ1-5; D is unresolved. Trimming pared 1 base from V and 5 bases from J, leaving 3 bases between. There are 12 residues in the CDR3. Germline loops: CDR1 SEHNR, CDR2 FQNEAQ (reference sequence).

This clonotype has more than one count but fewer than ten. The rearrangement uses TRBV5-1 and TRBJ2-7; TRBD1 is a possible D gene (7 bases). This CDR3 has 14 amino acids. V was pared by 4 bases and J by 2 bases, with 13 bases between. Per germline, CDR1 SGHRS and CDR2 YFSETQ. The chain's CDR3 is CASSAQGGTYEQYF. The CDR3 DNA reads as TGCGCCAGCAGCGCGCAGGGGGGAACCTACGAGCAGTACTTC.

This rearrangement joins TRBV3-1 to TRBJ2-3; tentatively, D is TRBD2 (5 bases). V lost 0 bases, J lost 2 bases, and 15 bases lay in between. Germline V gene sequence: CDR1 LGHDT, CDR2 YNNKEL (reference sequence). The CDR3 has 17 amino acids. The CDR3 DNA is TGTGCCAGCAGCCAAGATATGGCTAGCATGTTCACAGATACGCAGTATTTT. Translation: CASSQDMASMFTDTQYF.

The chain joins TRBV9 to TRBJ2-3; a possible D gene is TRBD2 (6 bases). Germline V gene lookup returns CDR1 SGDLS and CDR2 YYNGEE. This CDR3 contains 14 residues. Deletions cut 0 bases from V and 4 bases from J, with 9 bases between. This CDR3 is CASSVAGDADTQYF. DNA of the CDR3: TGTGCCAGCAGCGTAGCGGGGGATGCAGATACGCAGTATTTT.

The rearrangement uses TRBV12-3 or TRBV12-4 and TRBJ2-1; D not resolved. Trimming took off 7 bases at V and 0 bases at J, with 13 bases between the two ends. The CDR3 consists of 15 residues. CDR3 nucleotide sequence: TGTGCCAGCACCCCGAGCTCTAGCTCCTACAATGAGCAGTTCTTC. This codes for CASTPSSSSYNEQFF.

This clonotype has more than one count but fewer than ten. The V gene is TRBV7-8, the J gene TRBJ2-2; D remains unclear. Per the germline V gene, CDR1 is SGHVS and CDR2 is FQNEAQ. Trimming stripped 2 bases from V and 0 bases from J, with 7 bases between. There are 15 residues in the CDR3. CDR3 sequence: CASSLSSTNTGELFF. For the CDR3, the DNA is TGTGCCAGCAGCTTAAGTTCCACGAACACCGGGGAGCTGTTTTTT. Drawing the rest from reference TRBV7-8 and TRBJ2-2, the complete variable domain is GAGVSQSPRYKVAKRGQDVALRCDPISGHVSLFWYQQALGQGPEFLTYFQNEAQLDKSGLPSDRFFAERPEGSVSTLKIQRTQQEDSAVYLCASSLSSTNTGELFFGEGSRLTVL.

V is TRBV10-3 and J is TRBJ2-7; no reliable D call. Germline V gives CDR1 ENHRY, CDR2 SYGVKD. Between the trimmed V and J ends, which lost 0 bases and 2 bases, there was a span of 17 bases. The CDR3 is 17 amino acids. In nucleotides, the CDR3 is TGTGCCATCAGTGAGTCGTCGACGAGGTTTCGCCCCTACGAGCAGTACTTC. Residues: CAISESSTRFRPYEQYF.

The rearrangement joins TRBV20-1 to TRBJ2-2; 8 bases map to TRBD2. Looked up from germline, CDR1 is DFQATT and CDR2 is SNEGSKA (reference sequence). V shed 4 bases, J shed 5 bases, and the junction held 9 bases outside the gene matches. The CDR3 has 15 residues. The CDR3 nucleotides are TGCAGTGCTAAAGGCGCGGGGGGCGGGACCGGGGAGCTGTTTTTT. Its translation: CSAKGAGGGTGELFF.

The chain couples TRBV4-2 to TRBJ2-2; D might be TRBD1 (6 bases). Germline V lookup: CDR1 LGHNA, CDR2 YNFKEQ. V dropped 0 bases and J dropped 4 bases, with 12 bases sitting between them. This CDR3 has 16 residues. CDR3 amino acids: CASSQDRGLSTGELFF. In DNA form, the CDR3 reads TGTGCCAGCAGCCAAGACAGGGGATTGTCCACCGGGGAGCTGTTTTTT.

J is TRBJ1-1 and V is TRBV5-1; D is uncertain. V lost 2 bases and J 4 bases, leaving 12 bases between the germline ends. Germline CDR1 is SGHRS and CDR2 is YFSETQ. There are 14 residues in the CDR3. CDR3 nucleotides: TGCGCCAGCAGCTTAGGGCATCGAGGCACTGAAGCTTTCTTT. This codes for CASSLGHRGTEAFF.

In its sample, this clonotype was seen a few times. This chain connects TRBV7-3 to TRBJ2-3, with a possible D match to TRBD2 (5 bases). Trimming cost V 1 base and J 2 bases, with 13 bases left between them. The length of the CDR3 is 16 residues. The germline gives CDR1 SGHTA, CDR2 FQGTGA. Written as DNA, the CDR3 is TGTGCCAGCAGCTTAAATCCAGGAGGAATCACAGATACGCAGTATTTT. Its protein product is CASSLNPGGITDTQYF. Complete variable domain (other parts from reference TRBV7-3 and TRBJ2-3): GAGVSQTPSNKVTEKGKYVELRCDPISGHTALYWYRQSLGQGPEFLIYFQGTGAADDSGLPNDRFFAVRPEGSVSTLKIQRTERGDSAVYLCASSLNPGGITDTQYFGPGTRLTVL.

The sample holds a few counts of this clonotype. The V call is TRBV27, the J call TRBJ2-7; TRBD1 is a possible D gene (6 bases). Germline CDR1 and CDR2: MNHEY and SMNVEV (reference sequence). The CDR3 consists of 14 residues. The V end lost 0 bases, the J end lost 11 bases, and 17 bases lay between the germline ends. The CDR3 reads CASSLSHTGPSEYF. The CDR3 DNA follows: TGTGCCAGCAGTTTATCCCATACAGGGCCCTCGGAGTACTTC.

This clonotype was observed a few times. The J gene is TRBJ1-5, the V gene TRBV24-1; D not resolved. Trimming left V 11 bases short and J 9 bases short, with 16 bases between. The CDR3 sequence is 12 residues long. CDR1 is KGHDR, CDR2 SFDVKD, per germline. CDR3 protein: CAIAPLVGPQHF. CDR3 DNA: TGTGCCATTGCTCCATTGGTCGGGCCCCAGCATTTT.

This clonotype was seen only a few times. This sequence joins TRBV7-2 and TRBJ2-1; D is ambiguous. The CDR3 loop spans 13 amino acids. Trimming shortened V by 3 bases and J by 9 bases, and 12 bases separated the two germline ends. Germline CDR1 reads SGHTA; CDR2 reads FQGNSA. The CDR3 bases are TGTGCCAGCAGCTTCGTGGCTACAAGTGAGCAGTTCTTC. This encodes CASSFVATSEQFF.

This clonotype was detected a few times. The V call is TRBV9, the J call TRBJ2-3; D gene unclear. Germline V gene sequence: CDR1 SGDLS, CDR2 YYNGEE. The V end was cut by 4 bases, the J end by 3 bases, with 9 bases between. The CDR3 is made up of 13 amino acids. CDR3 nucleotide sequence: TGTGCCAGCAGCCCCTGGCGGACAGATACGCAGTATTTT. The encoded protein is CASSPWRTDTQYF. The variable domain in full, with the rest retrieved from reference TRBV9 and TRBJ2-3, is DSGVTQTPKHLITATGQRVTLRCSPRSGDLSVYWYQQSLDQGLQFLIQYYNGEERAKGNILERFSAQQFPDLHSELNLSSLELGDSALYFCASSPWRTDTQYFGPGTRLTVL.

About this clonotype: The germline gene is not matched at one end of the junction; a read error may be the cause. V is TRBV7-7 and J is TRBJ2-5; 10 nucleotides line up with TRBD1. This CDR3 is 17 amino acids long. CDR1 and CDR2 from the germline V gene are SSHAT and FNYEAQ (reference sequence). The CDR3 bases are TGTGCCAGCAGCCCCACCCCCGGGACAGGGGTCCAAGGGACCCAGTACTTC. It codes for CASSPTPGTGVQGTQYF.

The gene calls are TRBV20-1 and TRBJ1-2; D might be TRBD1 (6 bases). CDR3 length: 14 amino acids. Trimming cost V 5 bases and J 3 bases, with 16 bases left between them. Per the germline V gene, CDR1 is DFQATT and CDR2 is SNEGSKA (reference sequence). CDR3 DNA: TGCAGTGCTGCCCGACGGGGGCTAGACTATGGCTACACCTTC. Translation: CSAARRGLDYGYTF.

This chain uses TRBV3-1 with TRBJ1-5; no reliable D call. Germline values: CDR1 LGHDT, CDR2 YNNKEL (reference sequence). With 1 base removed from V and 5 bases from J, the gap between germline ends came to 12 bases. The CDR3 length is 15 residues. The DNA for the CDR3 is TGTGCCAGCAGCCAAGGCCCCCAGACCCATCAGCCCCAGCATTTT. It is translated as CASSQGPQTHQPQHF.

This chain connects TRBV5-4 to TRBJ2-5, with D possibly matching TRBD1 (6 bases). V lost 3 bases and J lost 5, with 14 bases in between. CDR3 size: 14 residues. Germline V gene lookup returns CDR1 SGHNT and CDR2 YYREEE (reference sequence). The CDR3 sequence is CASSSQGRWETQYF. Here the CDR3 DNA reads TGTGCCAGCAGCTCACAGGGAAGGTGGGAGACCCAGTACTTC. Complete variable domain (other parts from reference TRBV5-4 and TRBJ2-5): ETGVTQSPTHLIKTRGQQVTLRCSSQSGHNTVSWYQQALGQGPQFIFQYYREEENGRGNFPPRFSGLQFPNYSSELNVNALELDDSALYLCASSSQGRWETQYFGPGTRLLVL.

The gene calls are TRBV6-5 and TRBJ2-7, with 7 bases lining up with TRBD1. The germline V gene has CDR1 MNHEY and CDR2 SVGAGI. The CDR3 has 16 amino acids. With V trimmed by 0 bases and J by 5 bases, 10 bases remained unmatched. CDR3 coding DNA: TGTGCCAGCAGTTACTCTCCCACAGGGGTTAACGACGAGCAGTACTTC. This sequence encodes CASSYSPTGVNDEQYF.

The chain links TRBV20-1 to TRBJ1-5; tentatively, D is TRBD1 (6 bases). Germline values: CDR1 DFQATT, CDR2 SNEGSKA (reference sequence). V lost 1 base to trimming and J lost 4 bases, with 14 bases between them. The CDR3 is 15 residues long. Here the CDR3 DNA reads TGCAGTGCTAGAGTTGCGGGGGCGAGTAATCAGCCCCAGCATTTT. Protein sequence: CSARVAGASNQPQHF.

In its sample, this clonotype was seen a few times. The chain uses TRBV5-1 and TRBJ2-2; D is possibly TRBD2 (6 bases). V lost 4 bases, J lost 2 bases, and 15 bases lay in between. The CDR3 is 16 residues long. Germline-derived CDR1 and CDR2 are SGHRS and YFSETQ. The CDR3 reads CASSRTTKSNTGELFF. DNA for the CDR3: TGCGCCAGCAGCCGGACTACAAAAAGCAACACCGGGGAGCTGTTTTTT.